This TCR beta chain was obtained from a study of T cells in Graves' hyperthyroidism and ophthalmopathy. Study information: Peripheral blood was secured at the point of initial diagnosis, before any treatment.

Study observations and caveats: A 13 V-J signature model discriminated ophthalmopathy versus stable hyperthyroidism. Model-based prediction identified ophthalmopathy a median 6.5 months prior to its onset.

Details on this clonotype: Its target is not known. This may be a read error, as it is one base from a much larger clone.

CDR3 length: 17 residues. In germline, CDR1 is MDHEN, CDR2 SYDVKM. RNA transcripts gave rise to amplified TCR beta CDR3 regions. Carried out on the TCR CDR3, a first-round RT-PCR used the HTBI primer set. Each CDR3 protein is one row after TCRdb ran MiXCR on the multiplex PCR reads. The sample records about 59,000 distinct CDR3 sequences, under 70% being singletons. Source material: blood. The genes are TRBV28 and TRBJ2-1, with TRBD1 as a possible D gene (6 bases). This receptor was taken from a woman in her fifties or sixties with Graves' ophthalmopathy. CDR3 region: CASSFLHGQPSFNEQFF. CDR3 bases: TGTGCCAGCAGTTTTCTCCACGGACAGCCCTCCTTCAATGAGCAGTTCTTC.